What follows is one TCR beta chain and its context. Its antigen is as yet unknown. This sample is part of a study of early stage breast cancer tumors. CDR3 length: 15 amino acids. V trimming: 1 base; J trimming: 2 bases; junction bases outside the gene matches: 4. Germline CDR1 and CDR2: SGDLS and YYNGEE. Blood replicates held 0.5 ug DNA, tumor or normal breast 1.5 ug, two each. Produced via immunoSEQ multiplex PCR; TCRdb's table is partial and in-frame only. The data contain 39,000 or so clones, approximately 78% of them singletons. Study findings and constraints: Tumors had approximately 2.6-fold higher T cell density and higher clonality than adjacent normal breast tissue. Most shared enriched TCRB sequences were commonly generated ones.

This TCR was recovered from a person aged 45 to 59 with breast cancer. The chain uses TRBV9 and TRBJ1-2; 8 nucleotides line up with TRBD1. The sequenced material came from blood. Here the CDR3 DNA reads TGTGCCAGCAGCGTAACGGACAGGGACAACTATGGCTACACCTTC. It encodes CASSVTDRDNYGYTF. Full variable domain (outside the CDR3, taken from reference TRBV9 and TRBJ1-2): DSGVTQTPKHLITATGQRVTLRCSPRSGDLSVYWYQQSLDQGLQFLIQYYNGEERAKGNILERFSAQQFPDLHSELNLSSLELGDSALYFCASSVTDRDNYGYTFGSGTRLTVV.